What follows are 13 T cell receptor beta chains derived from one specimen sequenced in a study of blood T cell repertoires in COVID-19. Repertoires were generated with immunoSEQ multiplex PCR, while TCRdb's copy carries only in-frame clones and drops some. The sample lists over 130,000 clones; just under 85% were seen once. Sequenced: PBMCs or T cells enriched from blood (not recorded which). The receptors were sampled from a woman between 50 and 59 years old with acute COVID-19.

The chain couples TRBV30 to TRBJ1-1; no clear D. The CDR3 has 14 amino acids. V shed 3 bases and J shed 1 base, with 12 bases lying between them. Looked up from germline, CDR1 is GTSNPN and CDR2 is SVGIG (reference sequence). Here the CDR3 DNA reads TGTGCCTGGAGGCCGCTGGGGAGGAACACTGAAGCTTTCTTT. Translated, it gives CAWRPLGRNTEAFF.

This clone was detected only a few times. This sequence joins TRBV24-1 and TRBJ2-5, with a weak D call TRBD1 (6 bases). V was cut by 4 bases and J by 2 bases, with 16 bases left in between. Per the germline V gene, CDR1 is KGHDR and CDR2 is SFDVKD. The CDR3 contains 16 residues. The CDR3 spells CATSDVDRTSQETQYF. DNA for the CDR3: TGTGCCACCAGTGACGTTGACAGGACTTCTCAAGAGACCCAGTACTTC.

This chain connects TRBV6-1 to TRBJ2-7; TRBD1 might be the D (6 bases). The V gene's germline CDR1 is MNHNS and CDR2 SASEGT. The CDR3 covers 15 residues. Trimming took off 1 base at V and 2 bases at J, with 12 bases between the two ends. CDR3 sequence: CASSEEDRNPYEQYF. The CDR3 DNA follows: TGTGCCAGCAGTGAAGAAGACAGGAACCCCTACGAGCAGTACTTC.

V and J are TRBV14 and TRBJ2-7, with 7 bases fitting TRBD1. The CDR3 loop spans 15 amino acids. V lost 4 bases and J lost 2; bases outside the gene matches: 8. CDR1 SGHDN and CDR2 FVKESK come from the germline V gene. The CDR3, as DNA: TGTGCCAGCAGCCCCACGGGACAGTTACCCTACGAGCAGTACTTC. Translated: CASSPTGQLPYEQYF.

The chain has TRBV7-2 and TRBJ2-2, with D perhaps TRBD2 (6 bases). Germline values: CDR1 SGHTA, CDR2 FQGNSA. The CDR3 loop spans 16 amino acids. V was pared by 1 base and J by 2 bases, with 11 bases between. The CDR3 region is CASSLESSVNTGELFF. The CDR3 bases are TGTGCCAGCAGCTTAGAGTCTAGCGTCAACACCGGGGAGCTGTTTTTT.

CDR3 sequence (DNA): TGTGCCAGTAGTGAGACAGGGAACACTGAAGCTTTCTTT. Translation gives CASSETGNTEAFF. This chain connects TRBV19 to TRBJ1-1, with D perhaps matching TRBD1 (6 bases). With 5 bases removed from V and 1 base from J, the gap between germline ends came to 8 bases. The CDR3 length is 13 residues. Germline CDR1 LNHDA, CDR2 SQIVND (reference sequence).

The chain is built from TRBV7-8 and TRBJ2-5; 10 positions agree with TRBD1. CDR1 SGHVS and CDR2 FQNEAQ come from the germline V gene. Trimming cost V 3 bases and J 3 bases; bases outside gene matches: 1. This CDR3 is 14 amino acids long. CDR3 region: CASSFGTGEETQYF. As DNA, the CDR3 is TGTGCCAGCAGCTTTGGGACAGGGGAAGAGACCCAGTACTTC.

The table lists this clone with a few counts. The chain carries TRBV5-8 and TRBJ1-2, with 12 nucleotides matching TRBD1. The CDR3 has 14 residues. V shed 7 bases, J shed 5 bases, and the junction held 6 bases outside the gene matches. Looked up from germline, CDR1 is SGHTS and CDR2 is YDEGEE. Here the CDR3 DNA reads TGTGCCAGCGGGACAGGGGGCAGGTTGTATGGCTACACCTTC. Its protein is CASGTGGRLYGYTF. Full variable domain (missing parts from reference TRBV5-8 and TRBJ1-2): EAGVTQSPTHLIKTRGQQATLRCSPISGHTSVYWYQQALGLGLQFLLWYDEGEERNRGNFPPRFSGRQFPNYSSELNVNALELEDSALYLCASGTGGRLYGYTFGSGTRLTVV.

The chain is built from TRBV30 and TRBJ1-5, with D possibly TRBD1 on 5 matching bases. The CDR3 totals 14 residues. With 0 bases removed from V and 6 bases from J, the gap between germline ends came to 12 bases. Germline lookup yields CDR1 GTSNPN and CDR2 SVGIG (reference sequence). This chain's CDR3 is CAWSVGGIGQPQHF. The CDR3 bases are TGTGCCTGGAGTGTCGGGGGAATTGGTCAGCCCCAGCATTTT.

This chain joins TRBV3-1 (or the pseudogene TRBV3-2) and TRBJ1-2; D gene unclear. This CDR3 contains 11 residues. Trimming shortened V by 1 base and J by 8 bases, and 5 bases separated the two germline ends. From germline, CDR1 is LGHDT and CDR2 YNNKEL (reference sequence). The CDR3 is CASSQGRGYTF. Written as DNA, the CDR3 is TGTGCCAGCAGCCAAGGGAGGGGCTACACCTTC.

In DNA, the CDR3 is TGTGCCAGCACTCAAGTAGATATAACAGGGGTCAGCTCTGGGGCCAACGTCCTGACTTTC. This translates into CASTQVDITGVSSGANVLTF. This chain links TRBV27 with TRBJ2-6, with TRBD1 matching over 7 bases. The CDR3 has 20 residues. Germline CDR1 is MNHEY and CDR2 is SMNVEV (reference sequence). After removal of 7 bases from V and 0 bases from J, the junction contained 18 bases not matched to a gene.

The V call is TRBV28, the J call TRBJ1-5; D uncertain. The CDR3 length is 13 residues. The ends were cut back, 5 bases at V and 6 bases at J, with 11 bases in the middle. Germline CDR1 reads MDHEN; CDR2 reads SYDVKM. This chain's CDR3 is CASSPAIGQPQHF. The CDR3 region has the DNA TGTGCCAGCAGTCCCGCCATCGGTCAGCCCCAGCATTTT.

The chain is built from TRBV7-9 and TRBJ2-2; possible D gene TRBD2, 6 bases. Germline CDR1 SEHNR, CDR2 FQNEAQ (reference sequence). Between the trimmed V and J ends, which lost 8 bases and 1 base, there was a span of 11 bases. The CDR3 loop spans 14 amino acids. Here the CDR3 DNA reads TGTGCCAGCTCCCGGGAGCGGAACACCGGGGAGCTGTTTTTT. Protein sequence: CASSRERNTGELFF.